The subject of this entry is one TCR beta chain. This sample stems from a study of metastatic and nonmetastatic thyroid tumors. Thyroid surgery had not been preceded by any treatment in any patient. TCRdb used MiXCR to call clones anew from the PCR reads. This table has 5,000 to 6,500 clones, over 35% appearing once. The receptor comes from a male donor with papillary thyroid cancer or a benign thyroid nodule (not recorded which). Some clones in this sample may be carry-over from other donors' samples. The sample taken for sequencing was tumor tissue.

The CDR3 bases are TGTGCCAGCAGCTTAGGGACAGTGAACGAGCAGTACTTC. This translates into CASSLGTVNEQYF. This sequence joins TRBV7-9 and TRBJ2-7; weak D call: TRBD1 (6 bases). The CDR3 is made up of 13 amino acids. Germline values: CDR1 SEHNR, CDR2 FQNEAQ (reference sequence). V lost 1 base and J 5 bases, leaving 9 bases between the germline ends.